These 29 T cell receptor beta chains were all obtained from the same sample, sequenced in a study of blood T cell repertoires in COVID-19. Clones were sequenced by immunoSEQ multiplex PCR, and TCRdb holds only the in-frame ones, with some missing. Of approximately 290,000 clones in the sample, roughly 90% are singletons; the top ten hold 3.5% to 4.5%. The sequenced sample was PBMCs or T cells enriched from blood (not recorded which). These receptors all stem from a woman under 30 with acute COVID-19.

The CDR3 DNA reads TGCGCCAGCAGCTTGTTTTTTGCCGGACAGGGTGGAAACACCATATATTTT. It codes for CASSLFFAGQGGNTIYF. The genes are TRBV5-1 and TRBJ1-3; 8 nucleotides line up with TRBD1. CDR3 size: 17 residues. The ends lost 1 base at V and 3 bases at J; junction bases unmatched: 9. Germline loops: CDR1 SGHRS, CDR2 YFSETQ.

The rearrangement links TRBV28 to TRBJ1-3; D possibly corresponds to TRBD1 (5 bases). The CDR3 loop spans 14 amino acids. Germline assignment: CDR1 MDHEN and CDR2 SYDVKM. The ends were cut back, 6 bases at V and 1 base at J, with 10 bases in the middle. CDR3 in amino acids: CASRGLGSGNTIYF. The CDR3 DNA reads TGTGCCAGCAGGGGGCTAGGATCTGGAAACACCATATATTTT. The variable domain in full, completed from reference TRBV28 and TRBJ1-3, reads DVKVTQSSRYLVKRTGEKVFLECVQDMDHENMFWYRQDPGLGLRLIYFSYDVKMKEKGDIPEGYSVSREKKERFSLILESASTNQTSMYLCASRGLGSGNTIYFGEGSWLTVV.

V is TRBV3-1 (or the pseudogene TRBV3-2) and J is TRBJ1-4; TRBD1 agrees at 10 bases. V shed 10 bases and J 7 bases; nucleotides not matched to a gene: 6. The CDR3 loop spans 13 amino acids. Germline V CDR1 and CDR2: LGHDT, YNNKEL (reference sequence). The CDR3 DNA reads as TGTGCCATCAAGACAGGGGGCGCTGAAAAACTGTTTTTT. Amino acids: CAIKTGGAEKLFF.

The genes are TRBV9 and TRBJ1-5, with TRBD1 matching 9 bases. The CDR3 is 17 amino acids. CDR1 SGDLS and CDR2 YYNGEE come from the germline V gene. The V and J ends lost 4 bases and 5 bases, in that order; junction bases with no gene match: 13. CDR3 bases: TGTGCCAGCAGCCCGGATAGCGGGACAGGGACGCATCAGCCCCAGCATTTT. Its protein product is CASSPDSGTGTHQPQHF.

The V gene is TRBV5-1, the J gene TRBJ1-1; D may be TRBD1 (6 bases). Germline lookup yields CDR1 SGHRS and CDR2 YFSETQ. The germline V and J ends were trimmed by 0 bases and 11 bases, with 11 bases remaining between them. The CDR3 totals 12 residues. The CDR3 coding sequence is TGCGCCAGCAGCTTGGAGGGGGGGCCGGCTTTCTTT. Protein: CASSLEGGPAFF.

This chain links TRBV5-6 with TRBJ2-2, with 10 bases lining up with TRBD2. The CDR3 has 17 amino acids. Germline assignment: CDR1 SGHDT and CDR2 YYEEEE. V shed 2 bases and J 0 bases; nucleotides not matched to a gene: 4. The CDR3 nucleotides are TGTGCCAGCAGCTTCCAAGCGGGAGGGCCGAACACCGGGGAGCTGTTTTTT. Its translation: CASSFQAGGPNTGELFF.

The chain links TRBV5-1 to TRBJ1-5; D is perhaps TRBD1 (5 bases). CDR3 length equals 13 residues. Germline CDR1 and CDR2: SGHRS and YFSETQ. The V end lost 5 bases, the J end lost 4 bases, and 10 bases lay between the germline ends. Here the CDR3 reads CASRSTDNQPQHF. For the CDR3, the DNA is TGCGCCAGCAGGTCGACAGATAATCAGCCCCAGCATTTT. The whole variable domain, remainder taken from reference TRBV5-1 and TRBJ1-5, is KAGVTQTPRYLIKTRGQQVTLSCSPISGHRSVSWYQQTPGQGLQFLFEYFSETQRNKGNFPGRFSGRQFSNSRSEMNVSTLELGDSALYLCASRSTDNQPQHFGDGTRLSIL.

The CDR3 loop reads CAIMGTGDEKLFF. In nucleotides, the CDR3 is TGTGCCATCATGGGGACAGGGGACGAAAAACTGTTTTTT. The V call is TRBV10-3, the J call TRBJ1-4, with TRBD1 matching 10 bases. Germline-derived CDR1 and CDR2 are ENHRY and SYGVKD. Unmatched junction bases numbered 4, after V lost 7 bases and J lost 8 bases. The CDR3 totals 13 residues.

The J gene is TRBJ1-1, the V gene TRBV3-1 (or the pseudogene TRBV3-2), with no clear D. The CDR3 has 14 residues. In germline, CDR1 is LGHDT, CDR2 YNNKEL (reference sequence). Between the trimmed V and J ends, which lost 0 bases and 1 base, there was a span of 6 bases. The CDR3 is CASSQDRTNTEAFF. CDR3 DNA sequence: TGTGCCAGCAGCCAAGACAGAACGAACACTGAAGCTTTCTTT.

The chain uses TRBV5-4 and TRBJ2-7; the match to TRBD1 covers 7 bases. This CDR3 is 12 amino acids long. V dropped 4 bases and J dropped 5; count of bases not matched to a gene: 3. Germline CDR1 reads SGHNT; CDR2 reads YYREEE (reference sequence). CDR3 protein: CASSPDRDEQYF. The CDR3 bases are TGTGCCAGCAGCCCCGACAGGGACGAGCAGTACTTC.

The genes are TRBV2 and TRBJ1-2, with 8 nucleotides matching TRBD1. The germline V gene encodes CDR1 SNHLY and CDR2 FYNNEI. The V segment lost 7 bases and the J segment 4 bases; nucleotides outside the gene matches: 8. The CDR3 is made up of 14 amino acids. CDR3 region: CASISTGALYGYTF. Written as DNA, the CDR3 is TGTGCCAGCATTTCGACAGGGGCCCTCTATGGCTACACCTTC.

The chain is built from TRBV28 and TRBJ2-3; the match to TRBD2 covers 11 bases. Germline V lookup: CDR1 MDHEN, CDR2 SYDVKM. The ends lost 3 bases at V and 4 bases at J; junction bases unmatched: 3. CDR3 length equals 15 residues. The CDR3 DNA sequence: TGTGCCAGCAGTTTTACTAGCGGGAGTGCAGATACGCAGTATTTT. Residues: CASSFTSGSADTQYF.

The chain carries TRBV2 and TRBJ1-5; D is possibly TRBD1 (6 bases). V was trimmed by 0 bases and J by 4 bases, leaving 10 bases between them. The CDR3 contains 15 residues. From germline, CDR1 is SNHLY and CDR2 FYNNEI. The CDR3 nucleotides are TGTGCCAGCAGTGAAGCCGGGGGGGCAAATCAGCCCCAGCATTTT. Translated: CASSEAGGANQPQHF.

The chain has TRBV27 and TRBJ1-1, with 9 bases that match TRBD1. The V segment lost 6 bases and the J segment 2 bases; nucleotides outside the gene matches: 10. The CDR3 runs 16 residues. Germline CDR1 reads MNHEY; CDR2 reads SMNVEV (reference sequence). The CDR3 DNA follows: TGTGCCAGCAGGCCACAGGGGGCGATGGACAACACTGAAGCTTTCTTT. Its translation: CASRPQGAMDNTEAFF.

The V and J genes are TRBV20-1 and TRBJ1-5; D unclear. This CDR3 has 16 amino acids. Per germline, CDR1 DFQATT and CDR2 SNEGSKA (reference sequence). Trimming took off 3 bases at V and 7 bases at J, with 22 bases between the two ends. The CDR3 sequence: CSASNRNSPSSQPQHF. Written as DNA, the CDR3 is TGCAGTGCTAGTAATAGGAACAGCCCGTCTTCGCAGCCCCAGCATTTT.

This chain uses TRBV28 with TRBJ2-6; D might be TRBD2 (5 bases). The CDR3 spans 18 residues. Trimming took off 8 bases at V and 1 base at J, with 21 bases between the two ends. The germline V gene has CDR1 MDHEN and CDR2 SYDVKM. The CDR3 protein is CASRTRAAWTSGANVLTF. In DNA form, the CDR3 reads TGTGCCAGCCGCACGAGGGCAGCCTGGACGTCTGGGGCCAACGTCCTGACTTTC.

The sample holds one count of this clone. This chain connects TRBV29-1 to TRBJ1-1; the match to TRBD1 covers 9 bases. The CDR3 spans 13 residues. Germline V CDR1 and CDR2: SQVTM, ANQGSEA. The V and J ends lost 6 bases and 6 bases, in that order; junction bases with no gene match: 8. CDR3 protein: CSVSDRGLAEAFF. The CDR3 DNA sequence: TGCAGCGTGTCCGACAGGGGGTTGGCTGAAGCTTTCTTT.

The chain joins TRBV25-1 to TRBJ1-1, with 7 bases that match TRBD1. CDR1 and CDR2 from the germline V gene are MGHDK and SYGVNS. The length of the CDR3 is 18 residues. V dropped 9 bases and J dropped 2; count of bases not matched to a gene: 21. The CDR3 reads CARDWGRGLDRPNTEAFF. As DNA, the CDR3 is TGTGCCAGGGACTGGGGCAGGGGGTTAGATCGGCCCAACACTGAAGCTTTCTTT.

The V call is TRBV28, the J call TRBJ2-6; D might be TRBD2 (5 bases). The CDR3 contains 16 residues. CDR1 is MDHEN and CDR2 is SYDVKM in the germline V gene. Trimming left V 7 bases short and J 2 bases short, with 15 bases between. CDR3: CASNQERATGANVLTF. In nucleotides, the CDR3 is TGTGCCAGCAATCAAGAGAGGGCTACTGGGGCCAACGTCCTGACTTTC.

This CDR3 is CASMVAGVNTGELFF. DNA of the CDR3: TGTGCCAGCATGGTGGCAGGGGTCAACACCGGGGAGCTGTTTTTT. The chain uses TRBV5-5 and TRBJ2-2; D might be TRBD1 (6 bases). Per the germline V gene, CDR1 is SGHKS and CDR2 is YYEKEE (reference sequence). The CDR3 has 15 residues. Trimming left V 6 bases short and J 2 bases short, with 14 bases between.

V is TRBV11-3 and J is TRBJ1-3; tentative D call: TRBD1 (6 bases). The germline gives CDR1 SGHNT, CDR2 YENEEA. The CDR3 is 14 residues long. The V end lost 6 bases, the J end lost 0 bases, and 9 bases lay between the germline ends. The CDR3 DNA follows: TGTGCCAGCAGAGGGGACATCTCTGGAAACACCATATATTTT. Translation gives CASRGDISGNTIYF.

In its sample, this clone was seen a few times. The rearrangement links TRBV9 to TRBJ2-3, with 9 positions matching TRBD1. Germline values: CDR1 SGDLS, CDR2 YYNGEE. This CDR3 region has 16 residues. With 6 bases clipped from V and 1 base from J, the junction kept 9 bases outside the gene matches. DNA for the CDR3: TGTGCCAGCACCGTTACAGGGGGCGCCGGCACAGATACGCAGTATTTT. This sequence encodes CASTVTGGAGTDTQYF.

This sequence joins TRBV6-1 and TRBJ1-3; no reliable D call. CDR1 is MNHNS and CDR2 is SASEGT in the germline V gene. The CDR3 consists of 13 residues. Trimming took off 1 base at V and 7 bases at J, with 8 bases between the two ends. The CDR3 spells CASSEVFGNTIYF. In DNA, the CDR3 is TGTGCCAGCAGTGAAGTTTTCGGGAACACCATATATTTT.

This sequence joins TRBV19 and TRBJ2-3, with a tentative D call TRBD2 (6 bases). Trimming shortened V by 4 bases and J by 4 bases, and 18 bases separated the two germline ends. The CDR3 has 16 amino acids. Germline CDR1 LNHDA, CDR2 SQIVND (reference sequence). In DNA form, the CDR3 reads TGTGCCAGTAGTACGGGGGAGGCACCTCTCCCAGATACGCAGTATTTT. Translating gives CASSTGEAPLPDTQYF.

This chain uses TRBV6-5 with TRBJ2-7; TRBD2 matches 7 bases. V shed 6 bases, J shed 3 bases, and the junction held 5 bases outside the gene matches. The germline V gene encodes CDR1 MNHEY and CDR2 SVGAGI. This CDR3 has 13 residues. The CDR3 is CASSPGLLYEQYF. The DNA of the CDR3 is TGTGCCAGCAGCCCGGGACTACTCTACGAGCAGTACTTC.

The V gene is TRBV28, the J gene TRBJ2-3, with 10 bases fitting TRBD1. Germline V lookup: CDR1 MDHEN, CDR2 SYDVKM. The CDR3 consists of 14 residues. V was clipped by 4 bases and J by 4 bases; unmatched bases: 2. DNA for the CDR3: TGTGCCAGCAGTTCGACAGGGGGCTCAGATACGCAGTATTTT. The encoded protein is CASSSTGGSDTQYF.

CDR3 nucleotide sequence: TGTGCCAGCAGCTGGGGGACAGGGGGAGAGACCCAGTACTTC. It codes for CASSWGTGGETQYF. V usage is TRBV5-4 and J usage is TRBJ2-5; 11 bases fit TRBD1. Germline CDR1 is SGHNT and CDR2 is YYREEE (reference sequence). The CDR3 is made up of 14 amino acids. Trimming cost V 3 bases and J 4 bases; bases outside gene matches: 2.

Written as DNA, the CDR3 is TGTGCCAGCAGTCGACTAGCGGGGAATTACTACGAGCAGTACTTC. Its protein product is CASSRLAGNYYEQYF. This rearrangement joins TRBV6-5 to TRBJ2-7; 11 bases match TRBD2. There are 15 residues in the CDR3. The germline V gene has CDR1 MNHEY and CDR2 SVGAGI. The junction had 6 bases not matched to a gene; V was cut back by 5 bases and J by 3 bases.

The chain combines TRBV18 with TRBJ1-2; D unclear. CDR3 length: 13 residues. The germline V and J ends were trimmed by 5 bases and 3 bases, with 10 bases remaining between them. The germline gives CDR1 KGHSH, CDR2 LQKENI. This CDR3 reads CASSNGQDYGYTF. CDR3 bases: TGTGCCAGCTCAAATGGGCAGGACTATGGCTACACCTTC.